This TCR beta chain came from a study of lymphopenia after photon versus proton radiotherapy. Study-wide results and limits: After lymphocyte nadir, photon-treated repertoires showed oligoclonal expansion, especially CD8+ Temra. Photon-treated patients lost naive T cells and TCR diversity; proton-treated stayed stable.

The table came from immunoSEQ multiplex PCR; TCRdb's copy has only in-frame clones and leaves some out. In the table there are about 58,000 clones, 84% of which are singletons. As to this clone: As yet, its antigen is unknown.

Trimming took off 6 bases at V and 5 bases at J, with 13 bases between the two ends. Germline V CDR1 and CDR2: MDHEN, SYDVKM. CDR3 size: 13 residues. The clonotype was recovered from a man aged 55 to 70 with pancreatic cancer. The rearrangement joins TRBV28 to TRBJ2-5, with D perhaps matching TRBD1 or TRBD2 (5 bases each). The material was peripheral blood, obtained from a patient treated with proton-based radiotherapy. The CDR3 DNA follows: TGTGCCAGCAGCACAGGACGAGGGGAGACCCAGTACTTC. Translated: CASSTGRGETQYF.